Detailed here is one T cell receptor (beta chain). The antigen remains undetermined. The repertoire was sequenced with immunoSEQ multiplex PCR; TCRdb's copy has only in-frame clones and lacks some. The sample holds some 150,000 clones, roughly nine tenths seen once. This entry is derived from a study of T cell responses to AZD1222 COVID-19 vaccine. Findings of the study overall: Just a handful of AZD1222 recipients tested seropositive at baseline. Targets within unmutated variant regions were reportedly found for nearly half of spike-specific TCRs.

Germline-derived CDR1 and CDR2 are SGHTA and FQGNSA. V gave up 5 bases and J gave up 3 bases; unmatched junction bases: 4. The CDR3 sequence is 14 residues long. The clonotype originates from an adult in good health. This rearrangement joins TRBV7-2 to TRBJ2-3; TRBD1 matches at 8 bases. This specimen consisted of peripheral blood, obtained on day 0 of AZD1222 vaccination. CDR3 sequence: CASSPRTGTDTQYF. The CDR3 DNA reads as TGTGCCAGCAGCCCCCGGACAGGGACAGATACGCAGTATTTT.